This TCR beta chain was observed in a study of OX40 agonist ivuxolimab in advanced cancers. Whole-study context: Cohort: approximately 79% men, mean age 60, aged about 20 to 80. The study, taken as a whole, reports: Among the least clonally expanded were partial responders at 0.1-3.0 mg/kg.

The assay was immunoSEQ multiplex PCR, and TCRdb's table has in-frame clones only and misses some. Here the sample spans around 15,000 clones, about 75% being singletons. This clone was counted between two and nine times. Its antigen is unidentified. The CDR3 consists of 12 residues. Germline lookup yields CDR1 MNHEY and CDR2 SMNVEV (reference sequence). V dropped 6 bases and J dropped 2 bases, with 8 bases sitting between them. The rearrangement links TRBV27 to TRBJ2-7, with no clear D. This receptor was taken from an adult with an advanced solid tumor such as melanoma, head and neck, liver or kidney cancer. Sequencing was performed on CD4+ or CD8+ T cells sorted from blood, taken in a trial of the OX40 agonist ivuxolimab. DNA of the CDR3: TGTGCCAGCAGAAACAGAACCTACGAGCAGTACTTC. It translates to CASRNRTYEQYF.